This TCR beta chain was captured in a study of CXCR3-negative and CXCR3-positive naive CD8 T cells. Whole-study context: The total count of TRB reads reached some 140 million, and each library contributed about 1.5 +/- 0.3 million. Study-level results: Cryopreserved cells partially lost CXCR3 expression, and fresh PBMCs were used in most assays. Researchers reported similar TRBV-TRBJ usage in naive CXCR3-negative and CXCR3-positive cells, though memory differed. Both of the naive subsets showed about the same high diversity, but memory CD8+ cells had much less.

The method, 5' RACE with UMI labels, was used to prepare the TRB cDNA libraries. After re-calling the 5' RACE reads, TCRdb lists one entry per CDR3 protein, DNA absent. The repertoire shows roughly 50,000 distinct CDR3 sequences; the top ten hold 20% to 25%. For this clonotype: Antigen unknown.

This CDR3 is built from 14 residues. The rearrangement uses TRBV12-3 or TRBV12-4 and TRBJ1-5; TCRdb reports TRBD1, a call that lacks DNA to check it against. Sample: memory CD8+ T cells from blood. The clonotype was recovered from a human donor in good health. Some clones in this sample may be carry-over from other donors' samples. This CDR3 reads CASSGGQGDQPQHF.